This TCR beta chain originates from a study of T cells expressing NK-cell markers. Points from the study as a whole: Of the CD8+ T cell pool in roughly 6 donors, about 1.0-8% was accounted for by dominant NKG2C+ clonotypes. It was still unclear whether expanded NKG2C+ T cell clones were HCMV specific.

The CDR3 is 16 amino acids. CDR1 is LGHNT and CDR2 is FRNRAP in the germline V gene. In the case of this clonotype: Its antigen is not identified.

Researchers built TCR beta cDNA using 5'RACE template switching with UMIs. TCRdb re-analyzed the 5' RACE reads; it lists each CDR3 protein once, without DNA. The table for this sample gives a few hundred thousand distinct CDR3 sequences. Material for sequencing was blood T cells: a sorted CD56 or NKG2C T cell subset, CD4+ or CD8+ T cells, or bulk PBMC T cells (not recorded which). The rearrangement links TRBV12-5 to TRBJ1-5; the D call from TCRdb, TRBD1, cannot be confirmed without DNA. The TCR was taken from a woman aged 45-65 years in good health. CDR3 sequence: CASGLGPRQGRVPQHF.